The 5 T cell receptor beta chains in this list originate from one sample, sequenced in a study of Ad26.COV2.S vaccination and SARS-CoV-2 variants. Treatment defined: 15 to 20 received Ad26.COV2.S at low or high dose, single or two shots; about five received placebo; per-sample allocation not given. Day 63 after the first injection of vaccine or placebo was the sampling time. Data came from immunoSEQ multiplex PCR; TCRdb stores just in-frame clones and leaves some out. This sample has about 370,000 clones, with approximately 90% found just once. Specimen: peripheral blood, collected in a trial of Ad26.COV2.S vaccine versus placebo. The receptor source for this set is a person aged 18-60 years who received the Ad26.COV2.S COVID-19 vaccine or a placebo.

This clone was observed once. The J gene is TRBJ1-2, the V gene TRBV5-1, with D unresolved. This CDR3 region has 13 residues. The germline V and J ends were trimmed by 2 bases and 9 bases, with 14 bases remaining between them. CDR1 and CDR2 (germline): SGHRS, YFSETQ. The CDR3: CASSFGEVGSYTF. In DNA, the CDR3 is TGCGCCAGCAGCTTTGGGGAAGTGGGGAGCTACACCTTC.

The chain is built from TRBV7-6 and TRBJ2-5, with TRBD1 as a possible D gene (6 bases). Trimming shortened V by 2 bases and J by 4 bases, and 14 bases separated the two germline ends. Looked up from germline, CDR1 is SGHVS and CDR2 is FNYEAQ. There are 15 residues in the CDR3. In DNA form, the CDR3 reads TGTGCCAGCAGCTTATTGTCTGCCAGGGGAGAGACCCAGTACTTC. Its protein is CASSLLSARGETQYF. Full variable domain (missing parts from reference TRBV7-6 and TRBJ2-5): GAGVSQSPRYKVTKRGQDVALRCDPISGHVSLYWYRQALGQGPEFLTYFNYEAQQDKSGLPNDRFSAERPEGSISTLTIQRTEQRDSAMYRCASSLLSARGETQYFGPGTRLLVL.

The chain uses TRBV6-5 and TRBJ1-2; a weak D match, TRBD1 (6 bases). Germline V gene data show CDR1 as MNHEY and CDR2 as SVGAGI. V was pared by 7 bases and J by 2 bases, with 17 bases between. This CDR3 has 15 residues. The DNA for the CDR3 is TGTGCCAGCACATCAGGAGGGGGGCAGAACTATGGCTACACCTTC. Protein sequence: CASTSGGGQNYGYTF.

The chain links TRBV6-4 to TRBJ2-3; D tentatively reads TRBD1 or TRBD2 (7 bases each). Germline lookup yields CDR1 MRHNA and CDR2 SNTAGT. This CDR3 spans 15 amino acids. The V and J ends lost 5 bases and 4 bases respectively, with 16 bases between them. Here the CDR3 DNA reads TGTGCCAGCAGTCCCGGGGAGGGGGCATCAGATACGCAGTATTTT. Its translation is CASSPGEGASDTQYF.

CDR3 DNA: TGTGCCAGCAGCTACGGACCCACAGATACGCAGTATTTT. Translation gives CASSYGPTDTQYF. The chain joins TRBV7-7 to TRBJ2-3; no reliable D call. The germline V gene has CDR1 SSHAT and CDR2 FNYEAQ (reference sequence). The CDR3 loop spans 13 amino acids. V gave up 4 bases and J gave up 2 bases, with 7 bases separating them. The variable domain in full, completed from reference TRBV7-7 and TRBJ2-3, reads GAGVSQSPRYKVTKRGQDVTLRCDPISSHATLYWYQQALGQGPEFLTYFNYEAQPDKSGLPSDRFSAERPEGSISTLTIQRTEQRDSAMYRCASSYGPTDTQYFGPGTRLTVL.